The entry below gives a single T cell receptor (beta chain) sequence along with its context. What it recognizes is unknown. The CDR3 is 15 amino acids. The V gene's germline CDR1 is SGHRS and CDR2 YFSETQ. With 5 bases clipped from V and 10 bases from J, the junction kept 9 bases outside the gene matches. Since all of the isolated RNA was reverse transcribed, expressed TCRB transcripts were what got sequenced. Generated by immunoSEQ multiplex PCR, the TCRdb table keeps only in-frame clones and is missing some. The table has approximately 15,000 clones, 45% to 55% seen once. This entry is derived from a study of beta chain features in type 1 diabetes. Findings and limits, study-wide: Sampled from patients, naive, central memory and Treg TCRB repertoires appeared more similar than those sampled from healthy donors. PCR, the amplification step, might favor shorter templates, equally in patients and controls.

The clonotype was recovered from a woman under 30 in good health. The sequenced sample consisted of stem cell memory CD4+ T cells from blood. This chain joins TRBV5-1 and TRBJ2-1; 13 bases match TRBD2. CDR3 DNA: TGCGCCAGCAGTTCACTAGCGGGAGGGCCCCTCGAGCAGTTCTTC. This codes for CASSSLAGGPLEQFF.